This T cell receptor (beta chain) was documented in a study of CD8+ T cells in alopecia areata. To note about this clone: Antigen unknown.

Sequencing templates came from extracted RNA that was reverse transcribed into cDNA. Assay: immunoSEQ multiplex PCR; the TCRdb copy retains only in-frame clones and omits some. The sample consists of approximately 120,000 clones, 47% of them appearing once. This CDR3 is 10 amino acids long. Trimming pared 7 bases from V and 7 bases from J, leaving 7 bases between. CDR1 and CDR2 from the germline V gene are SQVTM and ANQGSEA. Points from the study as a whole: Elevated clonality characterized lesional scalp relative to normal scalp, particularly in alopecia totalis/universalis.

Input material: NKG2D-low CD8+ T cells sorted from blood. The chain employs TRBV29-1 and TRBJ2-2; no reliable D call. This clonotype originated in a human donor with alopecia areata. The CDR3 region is CSALDGELFF. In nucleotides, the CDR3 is TGCAGCGCCCTCGACGGGGAGCTGTTTTTT.